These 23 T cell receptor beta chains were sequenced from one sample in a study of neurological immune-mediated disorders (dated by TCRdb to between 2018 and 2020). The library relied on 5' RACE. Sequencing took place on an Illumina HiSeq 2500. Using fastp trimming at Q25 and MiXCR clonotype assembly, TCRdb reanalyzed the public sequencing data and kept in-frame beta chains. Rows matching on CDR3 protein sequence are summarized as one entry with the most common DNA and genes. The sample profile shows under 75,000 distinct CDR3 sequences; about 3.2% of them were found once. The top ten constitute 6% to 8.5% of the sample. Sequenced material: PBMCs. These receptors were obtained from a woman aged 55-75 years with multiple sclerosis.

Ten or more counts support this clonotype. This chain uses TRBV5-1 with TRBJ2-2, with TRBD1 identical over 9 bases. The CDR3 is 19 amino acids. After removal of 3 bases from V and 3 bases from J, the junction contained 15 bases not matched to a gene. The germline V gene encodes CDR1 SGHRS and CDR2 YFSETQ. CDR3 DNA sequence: TGCGCCAGCAGCTGGGGATACGGGACAGGGTTTCGCGACACCGGGGAGCTGTTTTTT. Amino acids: CASSWGYGTGFRDTGELFF.

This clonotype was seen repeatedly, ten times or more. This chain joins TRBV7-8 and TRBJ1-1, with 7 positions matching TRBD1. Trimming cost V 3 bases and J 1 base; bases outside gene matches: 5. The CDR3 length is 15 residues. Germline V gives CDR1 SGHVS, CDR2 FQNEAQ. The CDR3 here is CASSFHRGANTEAFF. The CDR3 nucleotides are TGTGCCAGCAGCTTCCACAGGGGCGCGAACACTGAAGCTTTCTTT.

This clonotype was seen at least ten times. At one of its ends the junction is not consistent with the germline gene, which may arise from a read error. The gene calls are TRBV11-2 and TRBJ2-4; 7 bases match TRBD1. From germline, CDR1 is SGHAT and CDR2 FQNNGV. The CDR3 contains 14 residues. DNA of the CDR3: TGTGCCAGCAGCATAGACAGGGAGCGGAACATTCAGTACTTC. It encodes CASSIDRERNIQYF.

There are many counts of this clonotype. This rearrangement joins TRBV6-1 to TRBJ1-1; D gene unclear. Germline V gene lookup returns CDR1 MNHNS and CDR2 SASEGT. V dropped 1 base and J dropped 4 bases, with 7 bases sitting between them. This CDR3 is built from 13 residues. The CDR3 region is CASSEVPSTEAFF. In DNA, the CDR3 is TGTGCCAGCAGTGAAGTACCCTCCACTGAAGCTTTCTTT.

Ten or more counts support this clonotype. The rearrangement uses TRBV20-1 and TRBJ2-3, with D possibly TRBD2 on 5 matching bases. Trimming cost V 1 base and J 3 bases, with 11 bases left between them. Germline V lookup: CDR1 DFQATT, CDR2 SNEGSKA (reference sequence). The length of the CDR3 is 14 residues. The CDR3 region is CSARAGMGTDTQYF. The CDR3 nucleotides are TGCAGTGCTAGAGCCGGGATGGGAACAGATACGCAGTATTTT.

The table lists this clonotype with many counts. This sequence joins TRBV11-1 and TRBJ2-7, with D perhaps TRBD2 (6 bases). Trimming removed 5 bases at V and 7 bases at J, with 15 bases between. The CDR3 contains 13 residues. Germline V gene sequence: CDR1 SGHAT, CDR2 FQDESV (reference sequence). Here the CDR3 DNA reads TGTGCCAGCAGCCGGGACTCATACGGGGAGCAGTACTTC. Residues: CASSRDSYGEQYF.

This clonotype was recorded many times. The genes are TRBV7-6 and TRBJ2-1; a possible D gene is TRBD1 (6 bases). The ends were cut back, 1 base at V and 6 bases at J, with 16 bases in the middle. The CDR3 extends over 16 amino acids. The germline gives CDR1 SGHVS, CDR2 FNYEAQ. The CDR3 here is CASSLVTGMLGNEQFF. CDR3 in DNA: TGTGCCAGCAGCTTAGTGACAGGAATGCTTGGCAATGAGCAGTTCTTC.

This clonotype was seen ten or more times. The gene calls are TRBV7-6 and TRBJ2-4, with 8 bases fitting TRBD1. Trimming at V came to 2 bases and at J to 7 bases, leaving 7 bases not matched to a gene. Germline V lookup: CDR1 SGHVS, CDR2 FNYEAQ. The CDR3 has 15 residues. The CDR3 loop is CASSLYDRGGNIQYF. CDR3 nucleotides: TGTGCCAGCAGCTTATACGACAGGGGCGGCAACATTCAGTACTTC. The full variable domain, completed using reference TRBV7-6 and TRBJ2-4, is GAGVSQSPRYKVTKRGQDVALRCDPISGHVSLYWYRQALGQGPEFLTYFNYEAQQDKSGLPNDRFSAERPEGSISTLTIQRTEQRDSAMYRCASSLYDRGGNIQYFGAGTRLSVL.

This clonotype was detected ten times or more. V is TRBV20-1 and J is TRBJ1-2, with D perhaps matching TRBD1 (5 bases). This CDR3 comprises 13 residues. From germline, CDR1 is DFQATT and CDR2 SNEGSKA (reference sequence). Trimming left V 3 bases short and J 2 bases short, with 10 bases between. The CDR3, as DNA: TGCAGTGCTAGCACAGGACTGAACTATGGCTACACCTTC. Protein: CSASTGLNYGYTF.

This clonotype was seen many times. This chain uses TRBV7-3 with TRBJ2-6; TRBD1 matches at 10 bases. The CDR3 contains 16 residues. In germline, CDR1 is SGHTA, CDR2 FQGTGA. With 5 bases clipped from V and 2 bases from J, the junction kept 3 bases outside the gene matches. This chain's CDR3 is CASSPGTGAGANVLTF. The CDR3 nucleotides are TGTGCCAGCAGCCCCGGGACAGGGGCTGGGGCCAACGTCCTGACTTTC.

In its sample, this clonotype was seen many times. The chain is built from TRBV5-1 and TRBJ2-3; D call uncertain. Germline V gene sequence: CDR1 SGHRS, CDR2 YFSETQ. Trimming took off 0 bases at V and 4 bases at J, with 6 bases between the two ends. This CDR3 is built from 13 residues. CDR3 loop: CASSLASSDTQYF. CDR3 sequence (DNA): TGCGCCAGCAGCTTGGCCAGTTCAGATACGCAGTATTTT.

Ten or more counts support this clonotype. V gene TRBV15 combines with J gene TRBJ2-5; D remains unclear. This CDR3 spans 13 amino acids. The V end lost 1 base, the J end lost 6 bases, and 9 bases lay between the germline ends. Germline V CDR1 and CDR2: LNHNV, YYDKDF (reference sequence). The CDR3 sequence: CATSRVPGQTQYF. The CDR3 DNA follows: TGTGCCACCAGCAGAGTCCCAGGCCAGACCCAGTACTTC.

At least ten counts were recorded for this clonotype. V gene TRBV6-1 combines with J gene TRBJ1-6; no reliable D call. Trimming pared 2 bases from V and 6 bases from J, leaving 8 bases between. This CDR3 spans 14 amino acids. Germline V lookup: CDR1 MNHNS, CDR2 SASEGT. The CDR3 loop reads CASSELWSNSPLHF. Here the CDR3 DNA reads TGTGCCAGCAGTGAACTTTGGAGTAATTCACCCCTCCACTTT.

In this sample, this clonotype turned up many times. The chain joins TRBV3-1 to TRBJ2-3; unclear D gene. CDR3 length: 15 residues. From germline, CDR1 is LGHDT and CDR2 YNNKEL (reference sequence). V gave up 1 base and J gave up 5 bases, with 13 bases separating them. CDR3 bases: TGTGCCAGCAGCCAAGTTCTTCGCCAGGAAGATACGCAGTATTTT. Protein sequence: CASSQVLRQEDTQYF.

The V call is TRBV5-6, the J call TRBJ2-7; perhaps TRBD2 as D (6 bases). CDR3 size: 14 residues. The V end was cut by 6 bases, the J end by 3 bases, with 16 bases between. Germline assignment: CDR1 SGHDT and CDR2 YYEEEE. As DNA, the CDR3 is TGTGCCAGCACACCGGGACTGGGTGGCTACGAGCAGTACTTC. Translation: CASTPGLGGYEQYF.

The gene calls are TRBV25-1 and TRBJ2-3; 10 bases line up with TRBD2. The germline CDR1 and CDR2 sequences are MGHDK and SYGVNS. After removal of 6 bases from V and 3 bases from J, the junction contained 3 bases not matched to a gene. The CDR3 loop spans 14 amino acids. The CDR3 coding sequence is TGTGCCAGCAGACAGGGACTAGCGACAGATACGCAGTATTTT. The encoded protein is CASRQGLATDTQYF.

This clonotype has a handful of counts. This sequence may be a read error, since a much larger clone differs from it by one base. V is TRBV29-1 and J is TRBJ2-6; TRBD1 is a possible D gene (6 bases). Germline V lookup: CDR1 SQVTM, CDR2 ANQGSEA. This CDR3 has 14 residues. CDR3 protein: CSVGGGTGAKVLTF. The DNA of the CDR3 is TGCAGCGTTGGAGGGGGAACTGGGGCCAAAGTCCTGACTTTC.

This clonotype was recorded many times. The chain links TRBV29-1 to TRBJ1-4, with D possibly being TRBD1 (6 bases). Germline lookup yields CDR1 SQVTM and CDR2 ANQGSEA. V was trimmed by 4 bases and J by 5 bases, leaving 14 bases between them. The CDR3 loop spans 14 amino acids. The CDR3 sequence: CSVGQGTRNEKLFF. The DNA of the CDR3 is TGCAGCGTTGGCCAGGGGACCCGAAATGAAAAACTGTTTTTT.

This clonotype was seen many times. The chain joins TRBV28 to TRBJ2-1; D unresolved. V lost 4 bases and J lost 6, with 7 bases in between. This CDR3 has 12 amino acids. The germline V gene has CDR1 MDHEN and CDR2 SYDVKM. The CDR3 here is CASSSGGNEQFF. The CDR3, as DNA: TGTGCCAGCAGTTCGGGTGGCAATGAGCAGTTCTTC.

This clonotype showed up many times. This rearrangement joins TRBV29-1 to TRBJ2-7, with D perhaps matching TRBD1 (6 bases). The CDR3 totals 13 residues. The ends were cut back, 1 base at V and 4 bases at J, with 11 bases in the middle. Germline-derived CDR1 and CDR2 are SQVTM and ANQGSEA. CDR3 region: CSVEGGQGYEQYF. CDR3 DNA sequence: TGCAGCGTTGAAGGCGGCCAGGGGTACGAGCAGTACTTC.

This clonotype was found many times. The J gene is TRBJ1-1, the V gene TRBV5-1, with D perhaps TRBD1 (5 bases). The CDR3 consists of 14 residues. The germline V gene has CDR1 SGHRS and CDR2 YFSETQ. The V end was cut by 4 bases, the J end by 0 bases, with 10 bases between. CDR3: CASSRTMMNTEAFF. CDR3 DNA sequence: TGCGCCAGCAGCAGGACAATGATGAACACTGAAGCTTTCTTT.

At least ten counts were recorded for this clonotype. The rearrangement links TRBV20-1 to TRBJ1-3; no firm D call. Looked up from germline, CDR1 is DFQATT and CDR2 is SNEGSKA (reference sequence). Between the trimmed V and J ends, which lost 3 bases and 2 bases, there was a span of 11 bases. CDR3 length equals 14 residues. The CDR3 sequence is CSARTGFTGNTIYF. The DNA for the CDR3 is TGCAGTGCTAGGACGGGTTTCACTGGAAACACCATATATTTT.

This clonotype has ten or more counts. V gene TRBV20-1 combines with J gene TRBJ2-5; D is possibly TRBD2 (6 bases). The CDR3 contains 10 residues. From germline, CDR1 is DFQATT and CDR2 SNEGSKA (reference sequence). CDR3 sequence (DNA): TGCAGCGGGGGACAAGAGACCCAGTACTTC. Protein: CSGGQETQYF.